The 17 T cell receptor beta chains presented below share a single source sample, sequenced in a study of cytomegalovirus exposure and HLA in healthy donors. In the PCR, 60 Vbeta and 13 Jbeta primers were used. Produced via immunoSEQ multiplex PCR; TCRdb's table is partial and in-frame only. This table has 35,000 to 55,000 clones, roughly 64% appearing once. Sequencing was done on a sample of PBMCs. The source is a man in his sixties in good health and CMV-seropositive.

This clone was counted once. This chain joins TRBV7-2 and TRBJ2-1, with TRBD2 as a possible D gene (5 bases). V lost 4 bases and J 6 bases, leaving 10 bases between the germline ends. Germline loops: CDR1 SGHTA, CDR2 FQGNSA. The CDR3 is 13 residues long. The CDR3 loop is CASSSRAPNEQFF. The DNA for the CDR3 is TGTGCCAGCAGCTCGCGGGCCCCCAATGAGCAGTTCTTC.

The chain links TRBV2 to TRBJ1-3; 7 nucleotides match TRBD1. This CDR3 has 14 amino acids. J was trimmed by 4 bases and V by 6 bases; bases with no gene match: 6. Germline values: CDR1 SNHLY, CDR2 FYNNEI. The CDR3 DNA is TGTGCCAGCAGCGCAACAGGGGCAGGAAACACCATATATTTT. Residues: CASSATGAGNTIYF.

The chain has TRBV4-1 and TRBJ1-4; weak D call: TRBD1 (5 bases). The CDR3 has 15 amino acids. CDR1 MGHRA and CDR2 YSYEKL come from the germline V gene. Trimming cost V 4 bases and J 7 bases, with 16 bases left between them. The CDR3 DNA reads as TGCGCCAGCAGCCCGTGGCCAGGGAACGGTGAAAAACTGTTTTTT. Translating gives CASSPWPGNGEKLFF.

Written as DNA, the CDR3 is TGTGCCAGCAGCTTAGAACCGGGACTAGCGAAGAACACCGGGGAGCTGTTTTTT. Amino acid sequence: CASSLEPGLAKNTGELFF. The J gene is TRBJ2-2, the V gene TRBV11-2; 10 bases align to TRBD2. The germline gives CDR1 SGHAT, CDR2 FQNNGV. V trimming: 0 bases; J trimming: 1 base; junction bases outside the gene matches: 5. This CDR3 contains 18 residues.

J is TRBJ2-4 and V is TRBV19; no definite D call. V was cut by 1 base and J by 0 bases, with 10 bases left in between. The V gene's germline CDR1 is LNHDA and CDR2 SQIVND (reference sequence). This CDR3 has 16 amino acids. The CDR3 coding sequence is TGTGCCAGTAGTATAGGGCTTTCCCTAGCCAAAAACATTCAGTACTTC. Translated, it gives CASSIGLSLAKNIQYF. Full variable domain (rest looked up from reference TRBV19 and TRBJ2-4): DGGITQSPKYLFRKEGQNVTLSCEQNLNHDAMYWYRQDPGQGLRLIYYSQIVNDFQKGDIAEGYSVSREKKESFPLTVTSAQKNPTAFYLCASSIGLSLAKNIQYFGAGTRLSVL.

This chain links TRBV13 with TRBJ2-6; D is unresolved. The V gene lost 2 bases and the J gene lost 0 bases, with 5 bases spanning the gap. The CDR3 has 15 residues. Germline lookup yields CDR1 PRHDT and CDR2 FYEKMQ (reference sequence). The CDR3 region has the DNA TGTGCCAGCAGCTTAAAGCGCTCTGGGGCCAACGTCCTGACTTTC. Its protein is CASSLKRSGANVLTF.

The rearrangement uses TRBV9 and TRBJ1-2, with D hard to call. Trimming removed 4 bases from V and 0 bases from J, with 16 bases in between. CDR1 and CDR2 (germline): SGDLS, YYNGEE. The CDR3 spans 16 residues. The CDR3 spells CASSLAPYSSNYGYTF. The CDR3 region has the DNA TGTGCCAGCAGCCTTGCCCCGTACTCATCTAACTATGGCTACACCTTC.

The V gene is TRBV28, the J gene TRBJ2-7, with D tentatively TRBD2 (5 bases). The CDR3 contains 14 residues. V lost 5 bases to trimming and J lost 8 bases, with 19 bases between them. The germline V gene has CDR1 MDHEN and CDR2 SYDVKM. This CDR3 is CASSPRVFPGKQYF. CDR3 DNA: TGTGCCAGCAGTCCGAGGGTATTCCCTGGGAAGCAGTACTTC.

This chain links TRBV6-5 with TRBJ2-1, with 13 bases lining up with TRBD2. After removal of 6 bases from V and 7 bases from J, the junction contained 6 bases not matched to a gene. This CDR3 has 15 residues. Germline V lookup: CDR1 MNHEY, CDR2 SVGAGI. The CDR3 DNA sequence: TGTGCCAGCAGCCAAACTAGCGGGAGGGCTAATGAGCAGTTCTTC. Translated: CASSQTSGRANEQFF.

The genes are TRBV7-9 and TRBJ1-1, with 10 bases matching TRBD1. Per germline, CDR1 SEHNR and CDR2 FQNEAQ (reference sequence). The V and J ends lost 3 bases and 4 bases, in that order; junction bases with no gene match: 5. The CDR3 runs to 15 residues. The CDR3 is CASSLTGGSGTEAFF. In nucleotides, the CDR3 is TGTGCCAGCAGCTTGACAGGGGGCTCGGGCACTGAAGCTTTCTTT.

CDR3 in amino acids: CASSVDTSGYNEQFF. Written as DNA, the CDR3 is TGTGCCAGCAGCGTAGATACTAGCGGATACAATGAGCAGTTCTTC. The chain joins TRBV9 to TRBJ2-1, with 8 positions matching TRBD2. Germline V gene data show CDR1 as SGDLS and CDR2 as YYNGEE. With V trimmed by 0 bases and J by 4 bases, 3 bases remained unmatched. The CDR3 has 15 residues.

This chain joins TRBV18 and TRBJ2-7; 10 bases are a match to TRBD1. The CDR3 contains 14 residues. V shed 8 bases and J 3 bases; nucleotides not matched to a gene: 7. Germline-derived CDR1 and CDR2 are KGHSH and LQKENI. The CDR3 coding sequence is TGTGCCAGCGGCCGGGACAGGGGTGACTACGAGCAGTACTTC. Translating it yields CASGRDRGDYEQYF.

This clone was observed a few times. V usage is TRBV11-3 and J usage is TRBJ2-4, with 14 positions matching TRBD2. CDR3 length: 20 amino acids. The germline V gene encodes CDR1 SGHNT and CDR2 YENEEA. Trimming took 6 bases from V and 0 from J; bases not matched to a gene: 13. The CDR3 reads CASRKVATSGRVLAKNIQYF. In nucleotides, the CDR3 is TGTGCCAGCAGAAAAGTGGCGACTAGCGGGAGGGTCCTAGCCAAAAACATTCAGTACTTC.

The chain joins TRBV29-1 to TRBJ2-7, with 8 bases that match TRBD1. CDR3 length: 16 residues. Losses at the gene ends were 2 bases for V and 0 bases for J; bases not matched to a gene: 9. The V gene's germline CDR1 is SQVTM and CDR2 ANQGSEA. The CDR3 sequence is CSVEKTGQGYSYEQYF. The DNA of the CDR3 is TGCAGCGTTGAAAAGACTGGACAGGGCTACTCCTACGAGCAGTACTTC.

This rearrangement joins TRBV4-3 to TRBJ2-2; TRBD2 is a possible D gene (7 bases). Trimming cost V 10 bases and J 3 bases, with 18 bases left between them. The CDR3 sequence is 15 residues long. The germline gives CDR1 LGHNA, CDR2 YSLEER. The CDR3 reads CATNGQSGDTGELFF. As DNA, the CDR3 is TGCGCCACTAATGGACAGAGCGGGGACACCGGGGAGCTGTTTTTT.

The rearrangement uses TRBV28 and TRBJ1-4; D might be TRBD1 (6 bases). Looked up from germline, CDR1 is MDHEN and CDR2 is SYDVKM. V was shortened by 9 bases and J by 0 bases, with 14 bases between the two germline ends. The CDR3 runs 15 residues. The CDR3 loop is CARPDSRATNEKLFF. CDR3 DNA sequence: TGTGCCAGACCGGACAGCCGAGCAACTAATGAAAAACTGTTTTTT.

The rearrangement joins TRBV6-5 to TRBJ2-3, with 10 bases fitting TRBD2. This CDR3 has 14 residues. After removal of 6 bases from V and 5 bases from J, the junction contained 5 bases not matched to a gene. Germline assignment: CDR1 MNHEY and CDR2 SVGAGI. The CDR3 DNA follows: TGTGCCAGCAGACCCGGGACTAGCGAAGATACGCAGTATTTT. Residues: CASRPGTSEDTQYF.